What follows are 28 T cell receptor beta chains derived from one specimen sequenced in a study of blood T cell repertoires in COVID-19. This table comes from immunoSEQ multiplex PCR, and its TCRdb copy is limited to in-frame clones, with some not included. The sample shows some 300,000 clones, about nine tenths of them seen only once. What was sequenced was peripheral blood. Receptors were obtained from a woman in her 30s with COVID-19, enrolled during active disease.

The chain has TRBV7-8 and TRBJ2-5; no firm D call. The CDR3 runs to 15 residues. The germline gives CDR1 SGHVS, CDR2 FQNEAQ. Trimming left V 1 base short and J 1 base short, with 10 bases between. In DNA form, the CDR3 reads TGTGCCAGCAGCTTAGAGCGCCATCTCCAAGAGACCCAGTACTTC. This gives the protein CASSLERHLQETQYF. The variable domain in full, completed from reference TRBV7-8 and TRBJ2-5, reads GAGVSQSPRYKVAKRGQDVALRCDPISGHVSLFWYQQALGQGPEFLTYFQNEAQLDKSGLPSDRFFAERPEGSVSTLKIQRTQQEDSAVYLCASSLERHLQETQYFGPGTRLLVL.

This clone was detected a few times. The rearrangement joins TRBV12-2 to TRBJ2-3; the listed D gene, TRBD2, was not tested against the DNA. TRBV12-2 is labeled a pseudogene. This CDR3 spans 14 amino acids. CDR3 nucleotides: TGTGCAAGTCGCACACCCTTGTTGAGGGATACGCAGTATTTT. Translation: CASRTPLLRDTQYF.

This chain links TRBV6-6 with TRBJ1-3, with a tentative D call TRBD1 (5 bases). Germline lookup yields CDR1 MNHNY and CDR2 SVGAGI (reference sequence). The CDR3 has 20 amino acids. The V and J ends lost 6 bases and 0 bases respectively, with 27 bases between them. DNA of the CDR3: TGTGCCAGCAGCAGAGGCCCCCCCGACGACAGAGTCCTCTCTGGAAACACCATATATTTT. Residues: CASSRGPPDDRVLSGNTIYF.

The rearrangement joins TRBV29-1 to TRBJ1-2; D is undetermined. V lost 7 bases and J lost 3, with 9 bases in between. Germline V gives CDR1 SQVTM, CDR2 ANQGSEA. The CDR3 is 11 amino acids. The CDR3 loop reads CSDLSYYGYTF. Written as DNA, the CDR3 is TGCAGCGACCTAAGCTACTATGGCTACACCTTC.

The gene calls are TRBV4-2 and TRBJ1-5, with TRBD1 identical over 7 bases. This CDR3 comprises 13 residues. Looked up from germline, CDR1 is LGHNA and CDR2 is YNFKEQ. J lost 6 bases, V lost 5 bases, and 4 bases had no gene match. The CDR3 loop reads CASSDHRGQPQHF. In nucleotides, the CDR3 is TGTGCCAGCAGCGATCACAGGGGTCAGCCCCAGCATTTT.

The chain carries TRBV3-1 (or the pseudogene TRBV3-2) and TRBJ1-3; 7 nucleotides line up with TRBD1. CDR3 length: 16 amino acids. Germline V gene sequence: CDR1 LGHDT, CDR2 YNNKEL (reference sequence). J gave up 2 bases and V 6 bases, and 10 bases lay outside the gene matches. The CDR3: CASSQKGAGAGNTIYF. DNA for the CDR3: TGTGCCAGCAGTCAAAAGGGGGCCGGAGCTGGAAACACCATATATTTT.

This chain connects TRBV20-1 to TRBJ1-2; D might be TRBD1 (5 bases). The CDR3 totals 15 residues. Germline V CDR1 and CDR2: DFQATT, SNEGSKA (reference sequence). Trimming shortened V by 3 bases and J by 7 bases, and 21 bases separated the two germline ends. As DNA, the CDR3 is TGCAGTGCTAGTCACCGCCGCAGGGTTGATGCTGGCTACACCTTC. Protein product: CSASHRRRVDAGYTF.

The chain combines TRBV7-2 with TRBJ1-2; D unclear. Trimming took 5 bases from V and 5 from J, leaving 15 bases between them. The CDR3 has 14 residues. CDR1 is SGHTA, CDR2 FQGNSA, per germline. The CDR3 DNA sequence: TGTGCCAGCAGCCAAAACCCCCAGTCTTATGGCTACACCTTC. Translated, it gives CASSQNPQSYGYTF.

The chain links TRBV11-2 to TRBJ2-2; D is unresolved. The CDR3 is made up of 14 amino acids. V was cut by 4 bases and J by 1 base, with 7 bases left in between. From germline, CDR1 is SGHAT and CDR2 FQNNGV. The CDR3 protein is CASSSPRNTGELFF. CDR3 DNA: TGTGCCAGCAGCTCCCCCAGGAACACCGGGGAGCTGTTTTTT.

The genes are TRBV29-1 and TRBJ2-3; TRBD2 might be the D (6 bases). Per germline, CDR1 SQVTM and CDR2 ANQGSEA. The CDR3 runs 13 residues. V was shortened by 3 bases and J by 4 bases, with 11 bases between the two germline ends. For the CDR3, the DNA is TGCAGCGTTGACAGGGACTCCGCAGATACGCAGTATTTT. Translation gives CSVDRDSADTQYF.

The chain recombines TRBV7-8 with TRBJ1-2; 9 bases align to TRBD1. Germline V gene data show CDR1 as SGHVS and CDR2 as FQNEAQ. The ends lost 3 bases at V and 4 bases at J; junction bases unmatched: 6. This CDR3 has 15 amino acids. In DNA, the CDR3 is TGTGCCAGCAGCTTCTCCGGGACAGGGTCCTATGGCTACACCTTC. Translated, it gives CASSFSGTGSYGYTF. The whole variable domain, remainder taken from reference TRBV7-8 and TRBJ1-2, is GAGVSQSPRYKVAKRGQDVALRCDPISGHVSLFWYQQALGQGPEFLTYFQNEAQLDKSGLPSDRFFAERPEGSVSTLKIQRTQQEDSAVYLCASSFSGTGSYGYTFGSGTRLTVV.

The chain combines TRBV2 with TRBJ1-3; D is unresolved. CDR3 size: 14 residues. Germline V CDR1 and CDR2: SNHLY, FYNNEI. The V and J ends lost 6 bases and 0 bases respectively, with 9 bases between them. Written as DNA, the CDR3 is TGTGCCAGCAGCTCCGAGGGCTCTGGAAACACCATATATTTT. It specifies CASSSEGSGNTIYF.

This clone was picked up one time. The CDR3 loop is CATSDLRGGNTGELFF. The CDR3 nucleotides are TGTGCCACCAGTGATTTACGGGGGGGAAACACCGGGGAGCTGTTTTTT. The V gene is TRBV24-1, the J gene TRBJ2-2; TRBD2 agrees at 8 bases. The CDR3 contains 16 residues. With V trimmed by 1 base and J by 2 bases, 2 bases remained unmatched. Looked up from germline, CDR1 is KGHDR and CDR2 is SFDVKD.

This clone was observed once. The CDR3 region is CASSSRLGGAFF. The CDR3 DNA reads as TGTGCCAGCAGTTCTCGACTTGGAGGAGCTTTCTTT. The chain employs TRBV28 and TRBJ1-1; D unclear. V was clipped by 4 bases and J by 10 bases, with 13 bases between them. The V gene's germline CDR1 is MDHEN and CDR2 SYDVKM. The CDR3 length is 12 residues.

The genes are TRBV6-1 and TRBJ2-7; D is unresolved. Per germline, CDR1 MNHNS and CDR2 SASEGT. V was trimmed by 3 bases and J by 4 bases, leaving 7 bases between them. The CDR3 is 12 amino acids. CDR3: CASSDYGYEQYV. As DNA, the CDR3 is TGTGCCAGCAGTGATTACGGTTACGAGCAGTACGTC.

The J gene is TRBJ2-3, the V gene TRBV11-2; the D gene is possibly TRBD1 (6 bases). The ends were cut back, 7 bases at V and 5 bases at J, with 10 bases in the middle. Germline CDR1 reads SGHAT; CDR2 reads FQNNGV. The CDR3 runs to 12 residues. The CDR3 region is CASTPQGDTQYF. The CDR3 DNA is TGTGCCAGCACCCCACAGGGAGATACGCAGTATTTT.

V usage is TRBV6-2 or TRBV6-3 and J usage is TRBJ2-7, with 8 bases lining up with TRBD1. This CDR3 has 14 amino acids. V shed 4 bases and J 0 bases; nucleotides not matched to a gene: 2. Germline lookup yields CDR1 MNHEY and CDR2 SVGEGT. This chain's CDR3 is CASSWTGSSYEQYV. CDR3 nucleotide sequence: TGTGCCAGCAGTTGGACAGGGAGCTCCTACGAGCAGTACGTC.

V is TRBV6-6 and J is TRBJ1-5; D is undetermined. The germline V gene encodes CDR1 MNHNY and CDR2 SVGAGI (reference sequence). Trimming pared 3 bases from V and 6 bases from J, leaving 12 bases between. This CDR3 has 14 amino acids. The CDR3 protein is CASSYSGTSQPQHF. The CDR3 DNA reads TGTGCCAGCAGTTATTCAGGCACCAGTCAGCCCCAGCATTTT.

The V call is TRBV5-4, the J call TRBJ1-2; D possibly corresponds to TRBD1 (5 bases). Trimming cost V 1 base and J 6 bases, with 13 bases left between them. The CDR3 length is 14 residues. Germline CDR1 reads SGHNT; CDR2 reads YYREEE (reference sequence). DNA for the CDR3: TGTGCCAGCAGCTTGTCCGGAAGGGGCAATGGCTACACCTTC. It is translated as CASSLSGRGNGYTF.

The rearrangement links TRBV7-2 to TRBJ1-6, with unresolved D. The CDR3 has 16 residues. The V end was cut by 2 bases, the J end by 0 bases, with 8 bases between. The germline CDR1 and CDR2 sequences are SGHTA and FQGNSA. In DNA form, the CDR3 reads TGTGCCAGCAGCTTAATGCGTAGCTCCTATAATTCACCCCTCCACTTT. This sequence encodes CASSLMRSSYNSPLHF.

The rearrangement links TRBV5-4 to TRBJ2-6, with 11 positions matching TRBD1. V dropped 4 bases and J dropped 0; count of bases not matched to a gene: 3. In germline, CDR1 is SGHNT, CDR2 YYREEE (reference sequence). The CDR3 covers 17 residues. The CDR3 coding sequence is TGTGCCAGCAGCCCCGGACAGGGGGCCTCTGGGGCCAACGTCCTGACTTTC. Translated: CASSPGQGASGANVLTF.

The V gene is TRBV7-2, the J gene TRBJ2-3; D is unresolved. V was cut by 5 bases and J by 2 bases, with 11 bases left in between. The CDR3 covers 14 residues. CDR1 is SGHTA, CDR2 FQGNSA, per germline. CDR3 sequence (DNA): TGTGCCAGCAGCCAACGTGGGCCCACAGATACGCAGTATTTT. Amino acid sequence: CASSQRGPTDTQYF.

V usage is TRBV10-1 and J usage is TRBJ1-3, with D possibly matching TRBD1 (6 bases). The CDR3 sequence is 13 residues long. The ends were cut back, 8 bases at V and 1 base at J, with 9 bases in the middle. The germline CDR1 and CDR2 sequences are WNHNN and SYGVQD (reference sequence). CDR3 sequence: CASSGTSGNTIYF. The CDR3 DNA reads as TGCGCCAGCTCTGGGACATCTGGAAACACCATATATTTT.

The chain has TRBV6-2 or TRBV6-3 and TRBJ2-7; D is possibly TRBD2 (7 bases). V lost 5 bases, J lost 0 bases, and 14 bases lay in between. From germline, CDR1 is MNHEY and CDR2 SVGEGT. The CDR3 is 15 residues long. CDR3: CASSIEGGTSYEQYF. The CDR3 nucleotides are TGTGCCAGCAGTATCGAGGGGGGGACCTCCTACGAGCAGTACTTC.

The rearrangement joins TRBV4-2 to TRBJ2-1; 8 nucleotides align to TRBD2. The germline V gene has CDR1 LGHNA and CDR2 YNFKEQ. The CDR3 consists of 17 residues. V trimming: 1 base; J trimming: 8 bases; junction bases outside the gene matches: 13. The chain's CDR3 is CASSQGLAGSTRDEQFF. The CDR3 DNA reads TGTGCCAGCAGCCAAGGGTTAGCGGGGTCTACAAGGGATGAGCAGTTCTTC.

This chain joins TRBV15 and TRBJ2-5; 10 positions match TRBD2. The V and J ends lost 4 bases and 4 bases, in that order; junction bases with no gene match: 6. Germline V lookup: CDR1 LNHNV, CDR2 YYDKDF (reference sequence). The CDR3 length is 15 residues. CDR3 sequence: CATSKTTSGIETQYF. The CDR3 nucleotides are TGTGCCACCAGCAAAACTACTAGCGGGATAGAGACCCAGTACTTC.

Only one count was recorded for this clone. This chain connects TRBV2 to TRBJ1-5, with 8 bases fitting TRBD1. Germline CDR1 and CDR2: SNHLY and FYNNEI. There are 15 residues in the CDR3. Germline trimming cut 6 bases from V and 5 bases from J; bases unmatched to any gene: 9. CDR3 in DNA: TGTGCCAGCAGGCGGGACAGGCCCTTTCATCAGCCCCAGCATTTT. Its protein product is CASRRDRPFHQPQHF.

The chain combines TRBV2 with TRBJ1-4; 7 bases agree with TRBD1. CDR1 is SNHLY, CDR2 FYNNEI, per germline. The CDR3 extends over 12 amino acids. V lost 6 bases to trimming and J lost 8 bases; unmatched junction nucleotides: 3. In DNA form, the CDR3 reads TGTGCCAGCAGCCAGGACAGGGAAAAACTGTTTTTT. Protein sequence: CASSQDREKLFF.